These 10 T cell receptor beta chains originate from one sample sequenced in a study of blood T cells in healthy people across ages. The authors ran a second PCR of roughly 7 to 11 cycles using a sample-barcoded 5' primer and a J-beta primer mix. A single record per CDR3 protein comes from TCRdb applying MiXCR to the 5' RACE reads. The repertoire holds roughly 900,000 distinct CDR3 sequences, with more than 25% as singletons. Source material: blood. All receptors derive from a woman of 80 years or more in good health.

The chain's CDR3 is CASSLGTGPSNYGYTF. Written as DNA, the CDR3 is TGCGCCAGCAGCTTGGGGACAGGGCCATCCAACTATGGCTACACCTTC. The rearrangement uses TRBV5-1 and TRBJ1-2; 8 bases agree with TRBD1. After removal of 0 bases from V and 2 bases from J, the junction contained 6 bases not matched to a gene. The CDR3 is 16 amino acids. Germline-derived CDR1 and CDR2 are SGHRS and YFSETQ.

This clonotype has a handful of counts. This rearrangement joins TRBV2 to TRBJ2-5; D is ambiguous. The CDR3 loop spans 14 amino acids. Germline values: CDR1 SNHLY, CDR2 FYNNEI. V shed 2 bases and J shed 0 bases, with 7 bases lying between them. The CDR3 nucleotides are TGTGCCAGCAGTGAAAGTCAGTACCAAGAGACCCAGTACTTC. Translated: CASSESQYQETQYF.

The CDR3 is CAWRGAGPSGNTIYF. The CDR3 bases are TGTGCCTGGAGGGGGGCAGGACCCTCTGGAAACACCATATATTTT. This sequence joins TRBV30 and TRBJ1-3; the D gene is possibly TRBD1 (6 bases). This CDR3 is built from 15 residues. CDR1 and CDR2 (germline): GTSNPN, SVGIG (reference sequence). Trimming took 3 bases from V and 0 from J, leaving 12 bases between them.

Remarks on this clonotype: One base away lies a much larger clone, so this may be a sequencing read error. This chain uses TRBV18 with TRBJ2-6; TRBD1 agrees at 7 bases. Per the germline V gene, CDR1 is KGHSH and CDR2 is LQKENI. The CDR3 has 17 amino acids. CDR3 DNA: TGTGCCAGCTCACCGTCCACAGGGGTTCCTGGGGCCAACGTCCAGACTTTC. This translates into CASSPSTGVPGANVQTF. The full variable domain, in which reference TRBV18 and TRBJ2-6 provide the parts outside the CDR3, is NAGVMQNPRHLVRRRGQEARLRCSPMKGHSHVYWYRQLPEEGLKFMVYLQKENIIDESGMPKERFSAEFPKEGPSILRIQQVVRGDSAAYFCASSPSTGVPGANVQTFGAGSRLTVL.

Turning to this clonotype: A much more abundant neighbour one base away suggests this may be a read error. V and J are TRBV7-8 and TRBJ2-7, with D tentatively TRBD2 (5 bases). Trimming shortened V by 0 bases and J by 7 bases, and 19 bases separated the two germline ends. The CDR3 length is 16 residues. Germline values: CDR1 SGHVS, CDR2 FQNEAQ. The CDR3 DNA sequence: TGTGCCAGCAGCTTAGCTTTCACGGGAACTAACAATGAGCAGTACTTC. Its translation is CASSLAFTGTNNEQYF.

The V call is TRBV7-2, the J call TRBJ1-4; weak D call: TRBD1 (5 bases). Germline V gene lookup returns CDR1 SGHTA and CDR2 FQGNSA. Trimming cost V 2 bases and J 8 bases, with 21 bases left between them. The length of the CDR3 is 17 residues. This CDR3 is CASSLRAVGGTGEKLFF. The CDR3 DNA reads as TGTGCCAGCAGCTTAAGGGCTGTTGGAGGGACCGGGGAAAAACTGTTTTTT.

The chain is built from TRBV12-2 and TRBJ2-7; the D segment call TRBD1 is taken from the table without a DNA check. TRBV12-2 is termed a pseudogene. The CDR3 extends over 18 amino acids. The CDR3 DNA is TGTGCAAGTCGCTTAACAACTTACCGGGACAGGGCCCCCTACGAGCAGTACTTC. Its translation is CASRLTTYRDRAPYEQYF.

The chain uses TRBV6-1 and TRBJ2-7, with 8 bases matching TRBD1. The end of the DNA is better explained by TRBJ2-5, so the J call may be wrong. This CDR3 region has 14 residues. Germline lookup yields CDR1 MNHNS and CDR2 SASEGT. The chain's CDR3 is CASKPRGRKETQYF. The CDR3 bases are TGTGCCAGCAAACCCAGGGGGCGCAAGGAGACCCAGTACTTC.

The sample holds many counts of this clonotype. The chain employs TRBV7-2 and TRBJ1-2; 7 bases line up with TRBD1. The CDR3 is 13 amino acids. Germline V gene data show CDR1 as SGHTA and CDR2 as FQGNSA. V lost 6 bases to trimming and J lost 2 bases; unmatched junction nucleotides: 3. The CDR3 DNA follows: TGTGCCAGCAGTCGGACAGGCAACTATGGCTACACCTTC. Protein: CASSRTGNYGYTF.

This clonotype was seen many times. The CDR3 DNA follows: TGTGCCAGCAGCATCTCCCCTGGGGGCGGGGGGGCTTACAATGAGCAGTTCTTC. It translates to CASSISPGGGGAYNEQFF. This chain joins TRBV9 and TRBJ2-1, with 9 positions matching TRBD2. V dropped 4 bases and J dropped 4; count of bases not matched to a gene: 15. Per germline, CDR1 SGDLS and CDR2 YYNGEE. CDR3 length equals 18 residues.